This is a list of T cell receptor beta chains from one sample in a study of cytomegalovirus exposure and HLA in healthy donors. Profiled with immunoSEQ multiplex PCR; TCRdb holds only in-frame clones, not every one. The table includes under 200,000 clones, approximately 79% detected once. Sequencing was carried out using PBMCs. These receptors were obtained from a human donor in good health. The CDR3 runs from the conserved cysteine through the conserved F or W. A D gene is named only where the DNA matches it firmly. Size is omitted from some rows. Given values are once, few, many or a class for expanded clones.

J | D | V | size | CDR3 | DNA
TRBJ1-6 | TRBD1 | TRBV7-2 | NA | CASRKTTGTGGSPLHF | TGTGCCAGCAGGAAAACGACGGGGACAGGGGGCTCACCCCTCCACTTT
TRBJ2-3 | TRBD2 | TRBV5-1 | NA | CASSHSSGYTQYF | TGCGCCAGCAGCCACTCTAGCGGGTATACGCAGTATTTT
TRBJ1-2 | TRBD1 | TRBV5-8 | NA | CASSLVGTGLYGYTF | TGTGCCAGCAGCTTGGTGGGGACAGGGTTATATGGCTACACCTTC
TRBJ2-3 | TRBD1 | TRBV7-2 | once | CASSPQGESTDTQYF | TGTGCCAGCAGCCCCCAGGGGGAGAGCACAGATACGCAGTATTTT
TRBJ1-1 | NA | TRBV6-1 | NA | CASSKQGKNTEAFF | TGTGCCAGCAGTAAGCAGGGGAAGAACACTGAAGCTTTCTTT
TRBJ1-1 | NA | TRBV27 | NA | CASAMGLEAFF | TGTGCCAGCGCCATGGGCCTTGAAGCTTTCTTT
TRBJ1-6 | NA | TRBV4-2 | NA | CASSQDGAGVAYNSPLHF | TGTGCCAGCAGCCAAGATGGGGCAGGAGTAGCCTATAATTCACCCCTCCACTTT
TRBJ1-2 | NA | TRBV9 | NA | CASSVDRENPNYGYTF | TGTGCCAGCAGCGTAGACAGGGAGAACCCTAACTATGGCTACACCTTC
TRBJ2-3 | TRBD2 | TRBV7-6 | NA | CASSPLAGGYTDTQYF | TGTGCCAGCAGCCCACTAGCGGGGGGTTACACAGATACGCAGTATTTT
TRBJ2-3 | NA | TRBV7-8 | NA | CASSLGGRSTDTQYF | TGTGCCAGCAGCTTAGGGGGGAGGAGCACAGATACGCAGTATTTT
TRBJ2-5 | TRBD2 | TRBV6-5 | NA | CASSYGAGDQETQYF | TGTGCCAGCAGTTACGGAGCGGGGGACCAAGAGACCCAGTACTTC
TRBJ2-1 | TRBD2 | TRBV12-5 | NA | CASGYSGGAYNEQFF | TGTGCTAGTGGCTATAGCGGGGGGGCCTACAATGAGCAGTTCTTC
TRBJ1-6 | TRBD1 | TRBV4-3 | NA | CASSQDPGGSSPLHF | TGCGCCAGCAGCCAAGATCCAGGGGGCAGCTCACCCCTCCACTTT